The 26 T cell receptor beta chains below come from one sample, sequenced in a study of monozygotic twins with cystic fibrosis. The table came from immunoSEQ multiplex PCR; TCRdb's copy has only in-frame clones and leaves some out. This table has some 10,000 clones, approximately 85% appearing once. Sequences were obtained from blood. These TCRs come from a man aged 18 to 30 with cystic fibrosis.

This chain joins TRBV28 and TRBJ1-6, with D unresolved. The CDR3 is made up of 13 amino acids. Germline V CDR1 and CDR2: MDHEN, SYDVKM. V dropped 3 bases and J dropped 7 bases, with 7 bases sitting between them. The CDR3 DNA sequence: TGTGCCAGCAGTTTCTTGAGAAATTCACCCCTCCACTTT. Translation gives CASSFLRNSPLHF.

Notes on this clone: The junction departs from germline at one end; a sequencing error may be responsible. The gene calls are TRBV5-1 and TRBJ2-7; D call uncertain. The CDR3 consists of 15 residues. Germline V gene lookup returns CDR1 SGHRS and CDR2 YFSETQ. CDR3 loop: CASSLVPGPSYEQCF. DNA for the CDR3: TGCGCCAGCAGCTTGGTACCCGGGCCTTCCTACGAGCAGTGCTTC. Together with reference TRBV5-1 and TRBJ2-7, the CDR3 gives the full variable domain: KAGVTQTPRYLIKTRGQQVTLSCSPISGHRSVSWYQQTPGQGLQFLFEYFSETQRNKGNFPGRFSGRQFSNSRSEMNVSTLELGDSALYLCASSLVPGPSYEQCFGPGTRLTVT.

This sequence joins TRBV9 and TRBJ2-1; D remains ambiguous. This CDR3 comprises 13 residues. The germline V gene encodes CDR1 SGDLS and CDR2 YYNGEE. V shed 0 bases and J shed 3 bases, with 4 bases lying between them. CDR3 nucleotides: TGTGCCAGCAGCGTAGCCAGCTACAATGAGCAGTTCTTC. Protein: CASSVASYNEQFF.

V usage is TRBV5-6 and J usage is TRBJ1-3; D call uncertain. The CDR3 spans 17 residues. Trimming shortened V by 1 base and J by 2 bases, and 16 bases separated the two germline ends. Germline CDR1 SGHDT, CDR2 YYEEEE. The CDR3 bases are TGTGCCAGCAGCTTGATCCTTTGGGGTATAACTGGAAACACCATATATTTT. The encoded protein is CASSLILWGITGNTIYF.

J is TRBJ2-1 and V is TRBV6-4; the match to TRBD2 covers 9 bases. The CDR3 sequence is 15 residues long. Unmatched junction bases numbered 5, after V lost 4 bases and J lost 4 bases. From germline, CDR1 is MRHNA and CDR2 SNTAGT. The CDR3, as DNA: TGTGCCAGCAGTGCCGGGGCGGGAGGGTACAATGAGCAGTTCTTC. Translation gives CASSAGAGGYNEQFF.

The chain joins TRBV19 to TRBJ2-7; unclear D gene. The germline V gene encodes CDR1 LNHDA and CDR2 SQIVND (reference sequence). Trimming cost V 1 base and J 3 bases, with 19 bases left between them. This CDR3 contains 17 residues. This chain's CDR3 is CASSIGPLETEIYEQYF. The CDR3 region has the DNA TGTGCCAGTAGTATAGGTCCATTAGAAACCGAGATCTACGAGCAGTACTTC.

This clone is a singleton in its sample. The genes are TRBV10-3 and TRBJ2-7; D is unclear. The germline V gene encodes CDR1 ENHRY and CDR2 SYGVKD. V dropped 2 bases and J dropped 0 bases, with 5 bases sitting between them. The CDR3 spans 13 residues. This CDR3 reads CAISETSSYEQYF. The CDR3 DNA is TGTGCCATCAGTGAGACGAGCTCCTACGAGCAGTACTTC.

V gene TRBV6-5 combines with J gene TRBJ1-1; D possibly corresponds to TRBD1 (5 bases). The ends were cut back, 0 bases at V and 7 bases at J, with 12 bases in the middle. Per the germline V gene, CDR1 is MNHEY and CDR2 is SVGAGI. The CDR3 runs 14 residues. The CDR3 spells CASSYSGPTNEAFF. The DNA of the CDR3 is TGTGCCAGCAGTTACTCGGGACCGACAAATGAAGCTTTCTTT.

With respect to this clone: Within the sample, other DNA sequences also encode this same CDR3. The CDR3 DNA is TGTGCCAGCAGCTTATCCTGGACAGGCCTTTGGGAGCAGTACTTC. Its translation: CASSLSWTGLWEQYF. The chain couples TRBV11-2 to TRBJ2-7; the match to TRBD1 covers 7 bases. Germline loops: CDR1 SGHAT, CDR2 FQNNGV. The length of the CDR3 is 15 residues. Germline trimming cut 2 bases from V and 7 bases from J; bases unmatched to any gene: 11.

This chain connects TRBV2 to TRBJ2-1; 11 nucleotides line up with TRBD2. The CDR3 length is 15 residues. V shed 10 bases and J 10 bases; nucleotides not matched to a gene: 15. Germline V lookup: CDR1 SNHLY, CDR2 FYNNEI. The CDR3 coding sequence is TGTGCCACCTCCTCCGCTAGCGGGAGGCCCAGGGAGCAGTTCTTC. Protein: CATSSASGRPREQFF.

This clone was detected only a few times. The V call is TRBV19, the J call TRBJ2-4, with D unresolved. The CDR3 runs 15 residues. Germline V lookup: CDR1 LNHDA, CDR2 SQIVND (reference sequence). The germline V and J ends were trimmed by 4 bases and 6 bases, with 16 bases remaining between them. CDR3 sequence: CASSRPPPTSNIQYF. The CDR3 region has the DNA TGTGCCAGTAGTAGGCCCCCTCCAACTTCAAACATTCAGTACTTC. The entire variable domain, with the rest obtained from reference TRBV19 and TRBJ2-4, is as follows: DGGITQSPKYLFRKEGQNVTLSCEQNLNHDAMYWYRQDPGQGLRLIYYSQIVNDFQKGDIAEGYSVSREKKESFPLTVTSAQKNPTAFYLCASSRPPPTSNIQYFGAGTRLSVL.

The chain links TRBV9 to TRBJ1-2, with D tentatively TRBD1 (5 bases). Germline assignment: CDR1 SGDLS and CDR2 YYNGEE. Between the trimmed V and J ends, which lost 1 base and 4 bases, there was a span of 23 bases. This CDR3 is built from 18 residues. In DNA form, the CDR3 reads TGTGCCAGCAGCGTATCTTCGGGACGCATACACTCTACCTATGGCTACACCTTC. Residues: CASSVSSGRIHSTYGYTF.

The gene calls are TRBV4-2 and TRBJ2-3; TRBD2 matches 12 bases. The CDR3 runs 18 residues. The germline gives CDR1 LGHNA, CDR2 YNFKEQ. The ends lost 0 bases at V and 1 base at J; junction bases unmatched: 5. The CDR3, as DNA: TGTGCCAGCAGCCAAGAGCCTAGCGGGGGGGCGGGCACAGATACGCAGTATTTT. Residues: CASSQEPSGGAGTDTQYF.

The chain has TRBV19 and TRBJ1-5; D is ambiguous. Germline V gene lookup returns CDR1 LNHDA and CDR2 SQIVND (reference sequence). V was trimmed by 3 bases and J by 2 bases, leaving 14 bases between them. This CDR3 region has 16 residues. CDR3 sequence reads: CASSILPGQGNQPQHF. CDR3 nucleotide sequence: TGTGCCAGTAGTATCTTGCCGGGTCAGGGCAATCAGCCCCAGCATTTT.

The chain links TRBV2 to TRBJ1-2; TRBD1 is a possible D gene (5 bases). The germline V and J ends were trimmed by 0 bases and 6 bases, with 17 bases remaining between them. This CDR3 is built from 16 residues. CDR1 is SNHLY, CDR2 FYNNEI, per germline. For the CDR3, the DNA is TGTGCCAGCAGTGAAGCTGGGGCAGGGTTTATGGATGGCTACACCTTC. Its translation is CASSEAGAGFMDGYTF.

The chain uses TRBV9 and TRBJ1-5; D is uncertain. V dropped 0 bases and J dropped 0 bases, with 7 bases sitting between them. Germline loops: CDR1 SGDLS, CDR2 YYNGEE. This CDR3 is built from 15 residues. The CDR3 sequence: CASSVDGNSNQPQHF. CDR3 nucleotides: TGTGCCAGCAGCGTAGACGGAAATAGCAATCAGCCCCAGCATTTT.

The rearrangement uses TRBV29-1 and TRBJ2-3, with D unresolved. Trimming cost V 5 bases and J 2 bases, with 14 bases left between them. The CDR3 loop spans 14 amino acids. Germline lookup yields CDR1 SQVTM and CDR2 ANQGSEA. CDR3 loop: CSVNQEKVTDTQYF. The CDR3, as DNA: TGCAGCGTTAACCAGGAGAAAGTCACAGATACGCAGTATTTT.

The chain uses TRBV4-3 and TRBJ2-4; tentative D call: TRBD1 (5 bases). V was cut by 4 bases and J by 0 bases, with 10 bases left in between. This CDR3 contains 15 residues. The germline V gene has CDR1 LGHNA and CDR2 YSLEER. CDR3 residues: CASSLDSLAKNIQYF. The CDR3 nucleotides read TGCGCCAGCAGCCTCGACAGTCTAGCCAAAAACATTCAGTACTTC.

The gene calls are TRBV10-3 and TRBJ1-3; no clear D. CDR1 is ENHRY and CDR2 is SYGVKD in the germline V gene. The CDR3 has 18 amino acids. With 4 bases removed from V and 0 bases from J, the gap between germline ends came to 19 bases. The chain's CDR3 is CAISGSGSWRSSGNTIYF. DNA for the CDR3: TGTGCCATCAGTGGGTCGGGAAGTTGGAGGAGCTCTGGAAACACCATATATTTT.

This chain joins TRBV7-2 and TRBJ2-5; the match to TRBD2 covers 16 bases. There are 18 residues in the CDR3. V trimming: 2 bases; J trimming: 4 bases; junction bases outside the gene matches: 7. Germline V gives CDR1 SGHTA, CDR2 FQGNSA. The chain's CDR3 is CASSLKGTSGRARETQYF. CDR3 DNA: TGTGCCAGCAGCTTAAAGGGGACTAGCGGGAGGGCCAGAGAGACCCAGTACTTC.

This clone showed up just a few times. The CDR3 is CASQEGTGTLYEQYF. As DNA, the CDR3 is TGTGCCAGTCAAGAGGGGACAGGGACTCTCTACGAGCAGTACTTC. This rearrangement joins TRBV6-1 to TRBJ2-7; 9 nucleotides match TRBD1. The junction had 12 bases not matched to a gene; V was cut back by 9 bases and J by 3 bases. Germline V gene data show CDR1 as MNHNS and CDR2 as SASEGT. The CDR3 runs to 15 residues.

The CDR3 DNA reads TGCGCCAGCAGCAATGAGGGCCGTCCTGGCTACACCTTC. This sequence encodes CASSNEGRPGYTF. The chain couples TRBV5-1 to TRBJ1-2, with no clear D. Trimming cost V 4 bases and J 7 bases, with 14 bases left between them. Germline loops: CDR1 SGHRS, CDR2 YFSETQ. The CDR3 is made up of 13 amino acids.

V and J are TRBV14 and TRBJ2-3; D call uncertain. The CDR3 sequence is 17 residues long. Germline V gene lookup returns CDR1 SGHDN and CDR2 FVKESK. The V end was cut by 4 bases, the J end by 0 bases, with 17 bases between. The CDR3 nucleotides read TGTGCCAGCAGCCCCCAGGAGTTTTTAACTAGCACAGATACGCAGTATTTT. As protein: CASSPQEFLTSTDTQYF.

The gene calls are TRBV28 and TRBJ1-2; D not resolved. This CDR3 spans 14 amino acids. Trimming stripped 6 bases from V and 4 bases from J, with 15 bases between. The germline V gene has CDR1 MDHEN and CDR2 SYDVKM. CDR3 sequence reads: CASRGSGSFYGYTF. Here the CDR3 DNA reads TGTGCCAGCAGGGGTTCGGGCAGCTTCTATGGCTACACCTTC.

The genes are TRBV6-1 and TRBJ1-5, with unresolved D. Germline-derived CDR1 and CDR2 are MNHNS and SASEGT. This CDR3 contains 13 residues. Between the trimmed V and J ends, which lost 6 bases and 3 bases, there was a span of 9 bases. In DNA, the CDR3 is TGTGCCAGCAGGGTGCTGGACAATCAGCCCCAGCATTTT. It is translated as CASRVLDNQPQHF.

The chain employs TRBV30 and TRBJ1-6, with TRBD1 matching 8 bases. The trim removed 2 bases at V and 10 bases at J, leaving 10 bases unmatched. Germline V gene sequence: CDR1 GTSNPN, CDR2 SVGIG (reference sequence). This CDR3 region has 15 residues. CDR3 in DNA: TGTGCCTGGAGTAGGGACAGGCCCTCGGGGTCACCCCTCCACTTT. As protein: CAWSRDRPSGSPLHF.